The 31 T cell receptor beta chains reported below all come from one sample, sequenced in a study of graft-versus-host responses after intestinal transplantation. Method: immunoSEQ multiplex PCR; TCRdb's copy keeps in-frame clones and lacks some. The table has around 110,000 clones, 90% seen once. Their antigens are not known. This specimen consisted of unstimulated CD4+ T cells sorted from spleen or lymph node cells, obtained before intestinal transplant. These receptors originate from a human donor who received an intestinal transplant.

The chain has TRBV11-2 and TRBJ1-6, with D perhaps matching TRBD1 (5 bases). The CDR3 extends over 17 amino acids. V was cut by 5 bases and J by 3 bases, with 17 bases left in between. CDR1 is SGHAT and CDR2 is FQNNGV in the germline V gene. The CDR3 is CASSGPGGDLYNSPLHF. CDR3 in DNA: TGTGCCAGCAGCGGTCCCGGGGGGGACCTCTATAATTCACCCCTCCACTTT. Filled out from reference TRBV11-2 and TRBJ1-6, the complete variable domain reads EAGVAQSPRYKIIEKRQSVAFWCNPISGHATLYWYQQILGQGPKLLIQFQNNGVVDDSQLPKDRFSAERLKGVDSTLKIQPAKLEDSAVYLCASSGPGGDLYNSPLHFGNGTRLTVT.

This chain uses TRBV27 with TRBJ2-5, with D possibly matching TRBD1 (6 bases). Trimming took 5 bases from V and 1 from J, leaving 14 bases between them. This CDR3 contains 15 residues. Germline-derived CDR1 and CDR2 are MNHEY and SMNVEV (reference sequence). Here the CDR3 DNA reads TGTGCCAGCAGTCCCCTCGGACAGATCCAAGAGACCCAGTACTTC. Amino acid sequence: CASSPLGQIQETQYF.

This clone showed up just once. V gene TRBV6-6 combines with J gene TRBJ1-4, with 7 bases aligning to TRBD1. V was clipped by 6 bases and J by 4 bases; unmatched bases: 5. Germline values: CDR1 MNHNY, CDR2 SVGAGI (reference sequence). This CDR3 comprises 14 residues. The chain's CDR3 is CASRPGQLNEKLFF. DNA of the CDR3: TGTGCCAGCAGGCCGGGACAGCTTAATGAAAAACTGTTTTTT.

The chain employs TRBV5-6 and TRBJ2-3; possibly TRBD2 for D (5 bases). In germline, CDR1 is SGHDT, CDR2 YYEEEE. The CDR3 length is 14 residues. With 5 bases removed from V and 2 bases from J, the gap between germline ends came to 12 bases. This CDR3 reads CASSRGRDTDTQYF. The CDR3 coding sequence is TGTGCCAGCAGTCGAGGACGGGACACAGATACGCAGTATTTT.

The CDR3 DNA sequence: TGTGCCAGGCCCTCTTCCGGGGACAGGAACTATGGCTACACCTTC. Translated, it gives CARPSSGDRNYGYTF. The V gene is TRBV6-4, the J gene TRBJ1-2; 8 bases are shared with TRBD1. Unmatched junction bases numbered 11, after V lost 9 bases and J lost 2 bases. The CDR3 is made up of 15 amino acids. Germline V CDR1 and CDR2: MRHNA, SNTAGT.

Notes on this clone: The same CDR3 also results from other DNA sequences found in this sample. The chain uses TRBV5-1 and TRBJ1-2; 10 bases line up with TRBD1. Looked up from germline, CDR1 is SGHRS and CDR2 is YFSETQ. The V segment lost 3 bases and the J segment 8 bases; nucleotides outside the gene matches: 7. This CDR3 contains 14 residues. The CDR3 DNA reads TGCGCCAGCAGCTACCCCGGGACAGGGGACGGCTACACCTTC. This sequence encodes CASSYPGTGDGYTF.

The chain couples TRBV7-3 to TRBJ2-1; 9 bases line up with TRBD2. The CDR3 totals 15 residues. Germline V gene lookup returns CDR1 SGHTA and CDR2 FQGTGA. J was trimmed by 6 bases and V by 5 bases; bases with no gene match: 8. CDR3 DNA sequence: TGTGCCAGCAGCCCCGGGGGAGCGGGAGGCAATGAGCAGTTCTTC. Its protein product is CASSPGGAGGNEQFF. Full variable domain (remainder filled in from reference TRBV7-3 and TRBJ2-1): GAGVSQTPSNKVTEKGKYVELRCDPISGHTALYWYRQSLGQGPEFLIYFQGTGAADDSGLPNDRFFAVRPEGSVSTLKIQRTERGDSAVYLCASSPGGAGGNEQFFGPGTRLTVL.

V usage is TRBV18 and J usage is TRBJ1-3; 8 positions agree with TRBD1. Germline V CDR1 and CDR2: KGHSH, LQKENI. The CDR3 is made up of 15 amino acids. J lost 0 bases, V lost 5 bases, and 3 bases had no gene match. Written as DNA, the CDR3 is TGTGCCAGCTCATCCGGGACAGGCTCTGGAAACACCATATATTTT. Translating gives CASSSGTGSGNTIYF.

The rearrangement links TRBV7-9 to TRBJ1-1, with TRBD1 matching 7 bases. This CDR3 is 14 amino acids long. Germline CDR1 and CDR2: SEHNR and FQNEAQ (reference sequence). J lost 6 bases, V lost 7 bases, and 11 bases had no gene match. The chain's CDR3 is CASTEGAIIPEAFF. In nucleotides, the CDR3 is TGTGCCAGCACGGAGGGGGCCATAATCCCTGAAGCTTTCTTT.

CDR3 DNA: TGTGCCAGTAGTTTGGCGGGCTCTACAGATACGCAGTATTTT. Its translation is CASSLAGSTDTQYF. V and J are TRBV19 and TRBJ2-3, with a possible D match to TRBD2 (5 bases). The CDR3 is made up of 14 amino acids. Germline V gives CDR1 LNHDA, CDR2 SQIVND (reference sequence). V was cut by 5 bases and J by 3 bases, with 12 bases left in between.

The chain combines TRBV21-1 with TRBJ2-7; TRBD2, the D gene given by the table, was not confirmed from the DNA. TRBV21-1 is tagged as a pseudogene. The CDR3 is 19 residues long. The CDR3 loop is CASSKQGTLTLAGYYEQYF. The DNA of the CDR3 is TGTGCCAGCAGCAAACAAGGGACTTTAACACTAGCGGGCTACTACGAGCAGTACTTC.

The J gene is TRBJ2-2, the V gene TRBV5-1; D is ambiguous. Germline values: CDR1 SGHRS, CDR2 YFSETQ. V shed 1 base and J shed 5 bases, with 12 bases lying between them. The CDR3 length is 15 residues. DNA for the CDR3: TGCGCCAGCAGCTTGAGTTCGGGTGGGACCGGGGAGCTGTTTTTT. Translated: CASSLSSGGTGELFF.

The chain links TRBV5-1 to TRBJ2-6, with D possibly being TRBD1 (6 bases). V was clipped by 4 bases and J by 1 base, with 15 bases between them. CDR3 length: 17 residues. Germline lookup yields CDR1 SGHRS and CDR2 YFSETQ. The CDR3 DNA reads TGCGCCAGCAGCCCCGGGACACACCTATCTGGGGCCAACGTCCTGACTTTC. Protein: CASSPGTHLSGANVLTF.

The chain employs TRBV19 and TRBJ1-1, with D possibly being TRBD1 (6 bases). Trimming removed 7 bases at V and 2 bases at J, with 11 bases between. CDR1 LNHDA and CDR2 SQIVND come from the germline V gene (reference sequence). The CDR3 runs 13 residues. Here the CDR3 reads CASNPTGNTEAFF. CDR3 coding DNA: TGTGCCAGTAACCCGACAGGTAACACTGAAGCTTTCTTT.

The chain links TRBV30 to TRBJ1-2, with 7 bases lining up with TRBD1. There are 12 residues in the CDR3. The V gene's germline CDR1 is GTSNPN and CDR2 SVGIG (reference sequence). V gave up 3 bases and J gave up 4 bases; unmatched junction bases: 2. The CDR3 protein is CAWRDRFYGYTF. CDR3 nucleotides: TGTGCCTGGAGGGACAGGTTCTATGGCTACACCTTC.

The chain has TRBV7-3 and TRBJ2-1; 12 bases agree with TRBD2. CDR1 and CDR2 from the germline V gene are SGHTA and FQGTGA. This CDR3 spans 15 amino acids. The ends lost 4 bases at V and 4 bases at J; junction bases unmatched: 2. The CDR3, as DNA: TGTGCCAGCAGCTCCACTAGCGGGAGGTACAATGAGCAGTTCTTC. Translation: CASSSTSGRYNEQFF.

The CDR3 DNA reads as TGTGCCATCAGTGATAGGAGGACTAACTACAATGAGCAGTTCTTC. It specifies CAISDRRTNYNEQFF. The V and J genes are TRBV10-3 and TRBJ2-1; a weak D match, TRBD2 (6 bases). There are 15 residues in the CDR3. Trimming left V 3 bases short and J 3 bases short, with 12 bases between. CDR1 and CDR2 (germline): ENHRY, SYGVKD.

This chain uses TRBV7-2 with TRBJ2-6, with D possibly matching TRBD2 (7 bases). Trimming stripped 5 bases from V and 5 bases from J, with 19 bases between. The CDR3 length is 17 residues. From germline, CDR1 is SGHTA and CDR2 FQGNSA. Here the CDR3 reads CASSKGEGEGWANVLTF. The CDR3 bases are TGTGCCAGCAGCAAGGGGGAGGGGGAGGGCTGGGCCAACGTCCTGACTTTC.

J is TRBJ2-7 and V is TRBV7-6, with a tentative D call TRBD1 (6 bases). The CDR3 length is 15 residues. Germline loops: CDR1 SGHVS, CDR2 FNYEAQ. The V and J ends lost 3 bases and 0 bases respectively, with 12 bases between them. The CDR3 protein is CASSLKTGLSYEQYF. The CDR3 DNA reads TGTGCCAGCAGCTTGAAAACAGGGCTCTCCTACGAGCAGTACTTC.

The chain combines TRBV6-1 with TRBJ2-7, with 8 positions matching TRBD2. CDR1 and CDR2 (germline): MNHNS, SASEGT. The CDR3 has 16 amino acids. The junction had 13 bases not matched to a gene; V was cut back by 2 bases and J by 7 bases. CDR3 nucleotides: TGTGCCAGCAGTGAACCGAAGCTAGCGGGTTTTAAAGAGCAGTACTTC. It specifies CASSEPKLAGFKEQYF.

The rearrangement uses TRBV10-1 and TRBJ1-2; tentative D call: TRBD1 (6 bases). Trimming removed 11 bases at V and 4 bases at J, with 11 bases between. The CDR3 totals 11 residues. Germline V gives CDR1 WNHNN, CDR2 SYGVQD (reference sequence). The CDR3 loop is CALQGPYGYTF. The CDR3 nucleotides are TGCGCCTTACAGGGTCCCTATGGCTACACCTTC.

The V call is TRBV6-6, the J call TRBJ1-5; unclear D gene. The CDR3 length is 15 residues. V gave up 8 bases and J gave up 2 bases, with 16 bases separating them. Germline assignment: CDR1 MNHNY and CDR2 SVGAGI (reference sequence). The CDR3 DNA is TGTGCCAGCGCCACTCGGGGAGTACGCAATCAGCCCCAGCATTTT. It yields the protein CASATRGVRNQPQHF.

The CDR3 region has the DNA TGTGCCAGCAGTACGATTCACGGGACTAGCGGGCTAGATACGCAGTATTTT. Translated, it gives CASSTIHGTSGLDTQYF. The chain couples TRBV21-1 to TRBJ2-3; the table's D call TRBD2 went unverified against the DNA. TRBV21-1 is flagged as a pseudogene. The CDR3 sequence is 17 residues long.

This clone was observed a handful of times. This chain links TRBV2 with TRBJ1-2; perhaps TRBD1 as D (6 bases). This CDR3 is 10 amino acids long. The V and J ends lost 8 bases and 11 bases respectively, with 12 bases between them. The germline CDR1 and CDR2 sequences are SNHLY and FYNNEI. CDR3 sequence reads: CASHREGYTF. CDR3 coding DNA: TGTGCCAGCCACAGGGAAGGGTACACCTTC.

The genes are TRBV30 and TRBJ2-5; the D is unclear. This CDR3 region has 15 residues. The ends were cut back, 0 bases at V and 4 bases at J, with 15 bases in the middle. Germline V CDR1 and CDR2: GTSNPN, SVGIG (reference sequence). CDR3 in DNA: TGTGCCTGGAGTGTCCAACCTCGGAGCAGAGAGACCCAGTACTTC. Its translation: CAWSVQPRSRETQYF.

J is TRBJ2-7 and V is TRBV29-1; TRBD1 matches at 9 bases. Per germline, CDR1 SQVTM and CDR2 ANQGSEA. There are 14 residues in the CDR3. V trimming: 6 bases; J trimming: 3 bases; junction bases outside the gene matches: 9. DNA for the CDR3: TGCAGCGTGGCACAGGGGGCTTCTGGCTACGAGCAGTACTTC. Translating gives CSVAQGASGYEQYF.

The chain uses TRBV29-1 and TRBJ1-1; TRBD1 matches 8 bases. The germline V gene has CDR1 SQVTM and CDR2 ANQGSEA. This CDR3 is built from 13 residues. V trimming: 4 bases; J trimming: 1 base; junction bases outside the gene matches: 2. CDR3 in amino acids: CSVGQGANTEAFF. For the CDR3, the DNA is TGCAGCGTTGGGCAGGGGGCGAACACTGAAGCTTTCTTT.

This chain uses TRBV9 with TRBJ2-1; D perhaps matches TRBD2 (8 bases). V was trimmed by 3 bases and J by 9 bases, leaving 19 bases between them. CDR3 length equals 15 residues. The germline V gene encodes CDR1 SGDLS and CDR2 YYNGEE. CDR3: CASSAAGGTSSEQFF. CDR3 bases: TGTGCCAGCAGCGCCGCAGGGGGGACTAGTAGTGAGCAGTTCTTC.

This clone came up once. The V and J genes are TRBV7-9 and TRBJ1-2, with a tentative D call TRBD1 (5 bases). This CDR3 region has 16 residues. With 5 bases removed from V and 5 bases from J, the gap between germline ends came to 21 bases. Looked up from germline, CDR1 is SEHNR and CDR2 is FQNEAQ (reference sequence). This CDR3 reads CASSPSGAGKIYGYTF. CDR3 sequence (DNA): TGTGCCAGCAGCCCCAGCGGGGCAGGGAAAATATATGGCTACACCTTC.

This chain joins TRBV6-5 and TRBJ1-1; D might be TRBD1 (5 bases). Germline assignment: CDR1 MNHEY and CDR2 SVGAGI. This CDR3 has 12 residues. The ends were cut back, 8 bases at V and 3 bases at J, with 10 bases in the middle. The CDR3 nucleotides read TGTGCCAGCCGGCGGGGGGACACTGAAGCTTTCTTT. Amino acid sequence: CASRRGDTEAFF.

This sequence joins TRBV30 and TRBJ1-3; D gene uncertain. Germline values: CDR1 GTSNPN, CDR2 SVGIG (reference sequence). The V and J ends lost 8 bases and 0 bases respectively, with 5 bases between them. CDR3 length: 11 residues. For the CDR3, the DNA is TGTGCCCGGGACTCTGGAAACACCATATATTTT. Translated, it gives CARDSGNTIYF.